This entry lists 23 T cell receptor beta chains sequenced from one sample in a study of PD-1 blockade in classical Hodgkin lymphoma (dated by TCRdb to about 2020). The library was prepared using the immunoSEQ multiplex PCR assay. TCRdb took over this immuneACCESS table, retaining in-frame rearrangements with V and J assigned. Such tables are incomplete; in checked studies, under half of the missing clones stem from an unresolved V gene, and the remainder is unexplained. Counted in this sample were 26,000 or so clones; around 67% of them appeared once. Approximately 10% of the sample lies in the top ten. Read against the paper, the sample's time point label means: cycle 2 day 1 (C2D1) of nivolumab. Every trial patient had relapsed after autologous stem cell transplantation, and cohorts A, B and C differed in prior brentuximab vedotin exposure. Sequences were derived from peripheral blood mononuclear cells (PBMCs), sampled before the second cycle of nivolumab. The receptors originated from a human donor with classical Hodgkin lymphoma.

The sample holds a few counts of this clone. The chain couples TRBV12-5 to TRBJ1-2, with D possibly being TRBD1 (5 bases). The CDR3 covers 12 residues. Germline-derived CDR1 and CDR2 are LGHNT and FRNRAP. With 6 bases removed from V and 6 bases from J, the gap between germline ends came to 11 bases. The CDR3 nucleotides read TGTGCTAGTGGCCCAGGGATCCATGGCTACACCTTC. It encodes CASGPGIHGYTF.

This clone has just a few counts. The chain carries TRBV29-1 and TRBJ2-5, with 8 bases identical to TRBD1. Losses at the gene ends were 6 bases for V and 5 bases for J; bases not matched to a gene: 5. The CDR3 is made up of 12 amino acids. Germline V lookup: CDR1 SQVTM, CDR2 ANQGSEA. CDR3 sequence reads: CSVQGAEETQYF. DNA of the CDR3: TGCAGCGTGCAGGGGGCGGAGGAGACCCAGTACTTC.

The chain employs TRBV28 and TRBJ1-2; the D gene is possibly TRBD1 (5 bases). Germline CDR1 reads MDHEN; CDR2 reads SYDVKM. V gave up 3 bases and J gave up 4 bases, with 9 bases separating them. The CDR3 extends over 13 amino acids. CDR3 residues: CASSFVGTYGYTF. Here the CDR3 DNA reads TGTGCCAGCAGTTTTGTGGGGACCTATGGCTACACCTTC.

V usage is TRBV5-5 and J usage is TRBJ2-7; the match to TRBD1 covers 7 bases. The CDR3 is made up of 15 amino acids. J was trimmed by 2 bases and V by 1 base; bases with no gene match: 6. From germline, CDR1 is SGHKS and CDR2 YYEKEE (reference sequence). The CDR3 protein is CASSLKQGSTYEQYF. The CDR3 coding sequence is TGTGCCAGCAGCTTGAAACAGGGGAGCACCTACGAGCAGTACTTC.

The chain recombines TRBV30 with TRBJ2-1; TRBD2 matches 9 bases. Per germline, CDR1 GTSNPN and CDR2 SVGIG (reference sequence). V shed 0 bases and J 9 bases; nucleotides not matched to a gene: 18. The CDR3 spans 18 residues. The CDR3 here is CAWSVPGASGIGRGEQFF. CDR3 sequence (DNA): TGTGCCTGGAGTGTACCGGGGGCTAGCGGGATCGGTAGGGGTGAGCAGTTCTTC.

The chain links TRBV5-1 to TRBJ1-1; 10 nucleotides match TRBD1. CDR1 SGHRS and CDR2 YFSETQ come from the germline V gene. Trimming at V came to 3 bases and at J to 1 base, leaving 3 bases not matched to a gene. This CDR3 has 15 residues. The CDR3 coding sequence is TGCGCCAGCAGCTCCAGACAGGGGGCGAACACTGAAGCTTTCTTT. Protein product: CASSSRQGANTEAFF.

This rearrangement joins TRBV5-1 to TRBJ2-2, with 9 bases lining up with TRBD1. The V segment lost 4 bases and the J segment 4 bases; nucleotides outside the gene matches: 5. The length of the CDR3 is 15 residues. In germline, CDR1 is SGHRS, CDR2 YFSETQ. In nucleotides, the CDR3 is TGCGCCAGCAGCACCGGGGACAGGGCCACCGGGGAGCTGTTTTTT. Protein sequence: CASSTGDRATGELFF.

The chain joins TRBV11-2 to TRBJ2-1; 8 positions agree with TRBD1. Germline V gene data show CDR1 as SGHAT and CDR2 as FQNNGV. The trim removed 2 bases at V and 9 bases at J, leaving 21 bases unmatched. The CDR3 has 19 residues. The CDR3 region is CASSLSAPRTGLLRGEQFF. CDR3 in DNA: TGTGCCAGCAGCTTATCGGCCCCAAGGACAGGGCTTCTACGGGGTGAGCAGTTCTTC.

This clone was seen repeatedly, ten times or more. This sequence joins TRBV19 and TRBJ1-2, with 11 positions matching TRBD1. The J segment lost 4 bases and the V segment lost 0 bases, leaving 4 bases of the junction unmatched. CDR1 and CDR2 (germline): LNHDA, SQIVND (reference sequence). This CDR3 region has 16 residues. CDR3 DNA: TGTGCCAGTAGTATAGACGGGACAGGGGGAAGCTATGGCTACACCTTC. It translates to CASSIDGTGGSYGYTF.

The rearrangement links TRBV7-9 to TRBJ2-6, with D possibly matching TRBD1 (5 bases). CDR1 and CDR2 from the germline V gene are SEHNR and FQNEAQ (reference sequence). V was cut by 7 bases and J by 2 bases, with 12 bases left in between. This CDR3 contains 15 residues. The CDR3 sequence is CASIRLGPGANVLTF. CDR3 coding DNA: TGTGCCAGCATCCGGTTGGGGCCTGGGGCCAACGTCCTGACTTTC.

The rearrangement joins TRBV28 to TRBJ2-4; 12 bases are a match to TRBD2. The J segment lost 10 bases and the V segment lost 6 bases, leaving 7 bases of the junction unmatched. Germline CDR1 is MDHEN and CDR2 is SYDVKM. The CDR3 is made up of 14 amino acids. The CDR3 loop reads CASSSTSGGPIQYF. CDR3 DNA: TGTGCCAGCAGCTCCACTAGCGGGGGGCCTATTCAGTACTTC.

The rearrangement uses TRBV4-3 and TRBJ1-6; tentative D call: TRBD1 (6 bases). Trimming took off 4 bases at V and 7 bases at J, with 17 bases between the two ends. The CDR3 is 16 amino acids. Germline CDR1 LGHNA, CDR2 YSLEER. DNA for the CDR3: TGCGCCAGCAGCCTTATACGAGGGGGGGGGAATTCACCCCTCCACTTT. Amino acid sequence: CASSLIRGGGNSPLHF.

This chain uses TRBV6-6 with TRBJ2-5, with TRBD1 identical over 7 bases. CDR1 MNHNY and CDR2 SVGAGI come from the germline V gene (reference sequence). The CDR3 has 16 residues. Trimming at V came to 2 bases and at J to 2 bases, leaving 8 bases not matched to a gene. The CDR3 DNA is TGTGCCAGCAGTTACCTCCCGACAGGGCGACAAGAGACCCAGTACTTC. Translation gives CASSYLPTGRQETQYF.

The chain links TRBV5-6 to TRBJ1-6; D gene uncertain. Germline V CDR1 and CDR2: SGHDT, YYEEEE. Trimming pared 4 bases from V and 9 bases from J, leaving 17 bases between. This CDR3 contains 15 residues. In nucleotides, the CDR3 is TGTGCCAGCAGCCCGGACTTCGGGATGACTTCACCCCTCCACTTT. Its protein is CASSPDFGMTSPLHF.

The CDR3 bases are TGCGCCAGCACATGGGAGGACACCGGGGAGCTGTTTTTT. Its protein is CASTWEDTGELFF. This chain links TRBV5-1 with TRBJ2-2; D is perhaps TRBD2 (6 bases). The CDR3 runs 13 residues. CDR1 is SGHRS and CDR2 is YFSETQ in the germline V gene. Trimming removed 6 bases at V and 3 bases at J, with 9 bases between.

This clone turned up a few times. The chain recombines TRBV18 with TRBJ1-2, with D uncertain. Trimming took off 6 bases at V and 2 bases at J, with 10 bases between the two ends. CDR1 KGHSH and CDR2 LQKENI come from the germline V gene. The CDR3 is 13 amino acids. The CDR3 spells CASSPGANYGYTF. For the CDR3, the DNA is TGTGCCAGCTCCCCCGGAGCCAACTATGGCTACACCTTC.

V gene TRBV13 combines with J gene TRBJ2-6; 7 nucleotides line up with TRBD2. J lost 3 bases, V lost 8 bases, and 1 base had no gene match. The CDR3 loop spans 13 amino acids. CDR1 is PRHDT, CDR2 FYEKMQ, per germline (reference sequence). Written as DNA, the CDR3 is TGTGCCAGCGGGAGGGTTGGGGCCAACGTCCTGACTTTC. This codes for CASGRVGANVLTF.

This clone has a single count. The chain uses TRBV6-1 and TRBJ1-1; D perhaps matches TRBD1 (6 bases). CDR1 is MNHNS and CDR2 is SASEGT in the germline V gene. The CDR3 is made up of 13 amino acids. The V end lost 5 bases, the J end lost 3 bases, and 10 bases lay between the germline ends. CDR3 DNA sequence: TGTGCCAGCAGTCCTGCAGGGGACACTGAAGCTTTCTTT. Translation gives CASSPAGDTEAFF.

This clone was seen a handful of times. This sequence joins TRBV28 and TRBJ1-5; no definite D call. The CDR3 runs to 14 residues. Germline CDR1 reads MDHEN; CDR2 reads SYDVKM. Deletions cut 2 bases from V and 7 bases from J, with 12 bases between. In nucleotides, the CDR3 is TGTGCCAGCAGTTTACGAGGGTATGGACAGCCCCAGCATTTT. Translation: CASSLRGYGQPQHF.

A few counts support this clone. The gene calls are TRBV30 and TRBJ1-1; D gene unclear. The germline V gene has CDR1 GTSNPN and CDR2 SVGIG (reference sequence). The CDR3 is made up of 13 amino acids. The germline V and J ends were trimmed by 3 bases and 3 bases, with 11 bases remaining between them. The CDR3 loop is CAWRDGSHTEAFF. The CDR3 region has the DNA TGTGCCTGGAGGGACGGATCTCACACTGAAGCTTTCTTT.

This clone was counted between two and nine times. The chain couples TRBV6-1 to TRBJ1-2, with 7 bases that match TRBD1. Germline lookup yields CDR1 MNHNS and CDR2 SASEGT. The CDR3 has 13 residues. J was trimmed by 8 bases and V by 3 bases; bases with no gene match: 6. The DNA of the CDR3 is TGTGCCAGCAGTGACTGGGACAGCGGGGGCTACACCTTC. Protein sequence: CASSDWDSGGYTF.

V usage is TRBV9 and J usage is TRBJ2-1, with D unresolved. Trimming cost V 1 base and J 0 bases, with 5 bases left between them. Germline V lookup: CDR1 SGDLS, CDR2 YYNGEE. The CDR3 length is 14 residues. DNA of the CDR3: TGTGCCAGCAGCGTATTGGGCTCCTACAATGAGCAGTTCTTC. This sequence encodes CASSVLGSYNEQFF.

In its sample, this clone ranks as medium-sized. The V call is TRBV1, the J call TRBJ2-5; no check of the table's D call, TRBD1, against the DNA was made. TRBV1 is reported as a pseudogene. The CDR3 runs 14 residues. The CDR3 DNA follows: TGCACCAGCAGCATGCAGGGGCTTCGAGAGACCCAGTACTTC. Translation: CTSSMQGLRETQYF.